Listed below are T cell receptor beta chains from one sample, sequenced in a study of early T cells in non-severe SARS-CoV-2 infection. Each CDR3 protein is one row after TCRdb ran MiXCR on the 5' RACE reads. The sample records about 60,000 distinct CDR3 sequences, approximately 12% being singletons. Specimen: whole blood. Every receptor here comes from an adult who was a healthcare worker with PCR-confirmed SARS-CoV-2 infection or an uninfected control (not recorded which). Both conserved end residues are trimmed from each CDR3. A D gene is named only where the DNA matches it firmly.

d_call	j_call	v_call	cdr3_aa
NA	TRBJ1-1	TRBV3-1	ASSHWQMNTEAF
NA	TRBJ1-6	TRBV27	ASSALTRTDSPLH
TRBD1	TRBJ2-1	TRBV7-8	ASRTGTGRNEQF
NA	TRBJ2-7	TRBV28	ASSSTVHEQY
NA	TRBJ1-3	TRBV11-3	ASSLDSGGPHSGNTIY
NA	TRBJ2-5	TRBV2	ASRAGQETQY
NA	TRBJ1-5	TRBV19	ASRSAQPQH
NA	TRBJ1-1	TRBV12-5	ASGRTSTMNTEAF
NA	TRBJ2-2	TRBV7-6	AIRDTGELF
NA	TRBJ2-5	TRBV7-8	ASSPGTQGGRETQY
NA	TRBJ2-4	TRBV3-1	ASSQRVGIQY
NA	TRBJ1-1	TRBV7-2	ASSLTVNTEAF
NA	TRBJ2-7	TRBV7-2	ASSFLRSYEQY
TRBD1	TRBJ2-7	TRBV10-3	AIRTGGYEQY
TRBD1	TRBJ1-4	TRBV2	ASVPGQGWEKLF
NA	TRBJ2-3	TRBV28	ASIPPQGFPTDTQY
TRBD2	TRBJ2-3	TRBV7-2	ASSLVRGVGMDTQY
TRBD2	TRBJ2-7	TRBV18	ASSPPSSGYYEQY
TRBD2	TRBJ2-7	TRBV5-1	ASSQAGGEQY
TRBD1	TRBJ1-1	TRBV4-3	ASSQVWTGDTEAF
NA	TRBJ1-1	TRBV28	ASSSEPPGTEAF
NA	TRBJ2-2	TRBV6-6	ASTKLQGNTGELF
TRBD2	TRBJ2-5	TRBV20-1	SARDGRTSGWETQY
NA	TRBJ2-7	TRBV28	ASSYGSKLEQY
TRBD1	TRBJ1-5	TRBV6-2/TRBV6-3	ASSRDSTNQPQH
TRBD2	TRBJ2-7	TRBV20-1	SALLAGDYEQY
NA	TRBJ2-1	TRBV10-3	AISEGAGQF
TRBD1	TRBJ1-5	TRBV6-1	ASRNRQGENQPQH
TRBD1	TRBJ2-7	TRBV30	AWTRGDRGQY
NA	TRBJ2-7	TRBV14	ASSQSKGLGPY
NA	TRBJ2-7	TRBV6-2/TRBV6-3	ASRPRGGITGEQY
NA	TRBJ2-7	TRBV21-1	ASSNVYGRGHEQY
TRBD1	TRBJ1-4	TRBV5-8	ASSRTGPEKLF
NA	TRBJ1-1	TRBV6-2/TRBV6-3	ASTPPTAGSTEAF
NA	TRBJ2-3	TRBV12-3/TRBV12-4	ASTLGQYTDTQY
TRBD2	TRBJ2-1	TRBV20-1	SAGTSGGYNEQF
TRBD1	TRBJ2-5	TRBV7-8	ASSFRGRGETQY
TRBD1	TRBJ1-2	TRBV7-9	ASSQGQGLPYGYT
NA	TRBJ2-1	TRBV7-3	ASSLALANYNEQF
TRBD1	TRBJ2-3	TRBV29-1	SGNRGTVTQY
NA	TRBJ1-1	TRBV18	ASSPRGNSENTEAF
NA	TRBJ1-4	TRBV19	ASSIVSGKLF
NA	TRBJ2-1	TRBV6-5	ASRTDSYNEQF
TRBD2	TRBJ2-2	TRBV19	ASSASGASGELF
TRBD1	TRBJ2-7	TRBV29-1	SADLTGGSSEQY
NA	TRBJ1-5	TRBV7-6	ASSPRGNQPQH
NA	TRBJ2-3	TRBV7-2	ASSALADTQY
NA	TRBJ2-2	TRBV7-3	ASSLSSNAGELF
TRBD1	TRBJ2-3	TRBV5-1	ASSGGQGSTDTQY
NA	TRBJ2-7	TRBV5-1	ASSLGAGPGYEQY
NA	TRBJ1-4	TRBV29-1	SVQTGANEKLF
NA	TRBJ2-1	TRBV20-1	SARGRKSINEQF
TRBD1	TRBJ2-3	TRBV9	ASSVGRDRETDTQY
NA	TRBJ2-7	TRBV30	AWSIARRAYEQY
NA	TRBJ2-1	TRBV7-6	ASSSGSGTYNEQF
NA	TRBJ1-2	TRBV2	ASSEGDAGSRRT
NA	TRBJ2-7	TRBV20-1	SARPETRGWLGLFYEQY
TRBD2	TRBJ2-1	TRBV9	ASSGGTSGYNEQF
TRBD1	TRBJ2-5	TRBV29-1	SAGQGAKETQY